This TCR beta chain emerged from a study of blood T cell repertoires in COVID-19. TCRdb keeps only in-frame clones here, not all; method: immunoSEQ multiplex PCR. Of around 240,000 clones in the sample, around 80% are singletons; the top ten hold approximately 1.9%. This CDR3 is built from 14 residues. Germline V CDR1 and CDR2: SNHLY, FYNNEI. V trimming: 6 bases; J trimming: 9 bases; junction bases outside the gene matches: 12. In its sample, this clone was seen many times. Sequences were obtained from peripheral blood. The sequence was collected from an elderly woman with acute or convalescent COVID-19. The rearrangement joins TRBV2 to TRBJ1-1; 8 nucleotides align to TRBD1. The CDR3 DNA follows: TGTGCCAGCAGCGAAATACTCGGACAGGGTAAAGCTTTCTTT. Protein: CASSEILGQGKAFF.